This TCR beta chain was observed in a study of blood T cell repertoires in COVID-19. For the study at large: Spain, Italy and the United States supplied samples that represented acute and convalescent COVID-19. From T cells, B-cell-depleted T cells, or PBMCs came the material, which was cDNA or gDNA.

The CDR3 runs 14 residues. The V end was cut by 5 bases, the J end by 1 base, with 11 bases between. Germline assignment: CDR1 MGHRA and CDR2 YSYEKL. This clone has a single count. Under the authors' procedure: Estimates of nucleated cell counts were drawn from the amplification of reference gene primers. The method was immunoSEQ multiplex PCR; TCRdb's version includes in-frame clones alone and lacks a portion of them. The V and J calls and clone size were taken over from that table, and D and trimming were inferred from the DNA. The data contain about 54,000 clones, less than 95% of them singletons. The chain recombines TRBV4-1 with TRBJ2-5; maybe TRBD1 (6 bases). This sequence was found in a middle-aged woman with active COVID-19. Sequencing used peripheral blood. CDR3 region: CASSSDRFQETQYF. DNA for the CDR3: TGCGCCAGCAGCTCCGACAGGTTCCAAGAGACCCAGTACTTC.